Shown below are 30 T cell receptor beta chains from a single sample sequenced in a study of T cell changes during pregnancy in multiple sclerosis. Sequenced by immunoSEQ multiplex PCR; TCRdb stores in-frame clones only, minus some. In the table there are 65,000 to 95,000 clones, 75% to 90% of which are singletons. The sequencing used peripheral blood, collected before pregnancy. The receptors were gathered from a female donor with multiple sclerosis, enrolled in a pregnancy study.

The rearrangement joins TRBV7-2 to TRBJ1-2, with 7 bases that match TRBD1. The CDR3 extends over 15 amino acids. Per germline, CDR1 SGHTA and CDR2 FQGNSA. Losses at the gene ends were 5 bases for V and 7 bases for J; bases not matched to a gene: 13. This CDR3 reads CASSTGQVLGSGYTF. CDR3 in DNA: TGTGCCAGCAGCACAGGACAGGTCCTAGGGAGTGGCTACACCTTC.

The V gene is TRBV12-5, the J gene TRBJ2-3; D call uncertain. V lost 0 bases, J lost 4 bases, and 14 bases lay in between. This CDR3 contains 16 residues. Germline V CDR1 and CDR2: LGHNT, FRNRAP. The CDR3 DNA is TGTGCTAGTGGTTTGGTACGATGGTATAGTGCAGATACGCAGTATTTT. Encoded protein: CASGLVRWYSADTQYF.

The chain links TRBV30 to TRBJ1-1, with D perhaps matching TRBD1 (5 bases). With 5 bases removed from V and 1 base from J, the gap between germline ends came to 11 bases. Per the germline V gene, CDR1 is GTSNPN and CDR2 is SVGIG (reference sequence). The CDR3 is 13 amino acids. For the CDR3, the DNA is TGTGCCTGGGCCTTACAGGCGAACACTGAAGCTTTCTTT. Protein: CAWALQANTEAFF.

The CDR3 is CATSTSGGIYNEQFF. Here the CDR3 DNA reads TGTGCCACTTCGACTAGCGGGGGGATATACAATGAGCAGTTCTTC. This chain links TRBV6-1 with TRBJ2-1; 13 positions match TRBD2. Germline loops: CDR1 MNHNS, CDR2 SASEGT. The CDR3 has 15 amino acids. V was clipped by 10 bases and J by 4 bases; unmatched bases: 7.

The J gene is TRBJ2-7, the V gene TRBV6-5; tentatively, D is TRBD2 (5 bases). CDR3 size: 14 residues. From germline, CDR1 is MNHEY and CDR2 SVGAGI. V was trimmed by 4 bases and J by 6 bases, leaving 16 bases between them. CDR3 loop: CASSSLAEAPEQYF. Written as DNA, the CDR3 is TGTGCCAGCAGTTCTCTGGCGGAGGCCCCCGAGCAGTACTTC.

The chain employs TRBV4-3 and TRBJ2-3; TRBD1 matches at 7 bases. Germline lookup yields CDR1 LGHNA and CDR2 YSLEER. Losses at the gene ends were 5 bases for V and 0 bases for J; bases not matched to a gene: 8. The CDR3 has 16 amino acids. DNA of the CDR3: TGCGCCAGCAGCGATGGGACAGTCCGAAGCACAGATACGCAGTATTTT. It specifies CASSDGTVRSTDTQYF.

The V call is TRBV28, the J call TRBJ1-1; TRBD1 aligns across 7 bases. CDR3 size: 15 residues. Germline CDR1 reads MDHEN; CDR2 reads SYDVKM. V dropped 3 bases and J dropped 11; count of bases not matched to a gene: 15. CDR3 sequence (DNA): TGTGCCAGCAGTTTCGCTGTTTACCGCCCAGGGGGGGCTTTCTTT. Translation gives CASSFAVYRPGGAFF.

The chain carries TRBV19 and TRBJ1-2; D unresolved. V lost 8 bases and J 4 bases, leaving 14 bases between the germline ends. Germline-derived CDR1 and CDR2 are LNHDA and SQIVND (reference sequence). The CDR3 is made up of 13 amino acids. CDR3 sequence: CASSGETIYGYTF. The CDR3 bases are TGTGCCAGTTCCGGGGAGACGATCTATGGCTACACCTTC.

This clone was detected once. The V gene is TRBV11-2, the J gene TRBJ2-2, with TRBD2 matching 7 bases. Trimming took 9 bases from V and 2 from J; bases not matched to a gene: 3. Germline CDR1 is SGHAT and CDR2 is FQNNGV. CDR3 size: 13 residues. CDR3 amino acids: CASRGDNTGELFF. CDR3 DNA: TGTGCCAGTCGGGGGGATAACACCGGGGAGCTGTTTTTT.

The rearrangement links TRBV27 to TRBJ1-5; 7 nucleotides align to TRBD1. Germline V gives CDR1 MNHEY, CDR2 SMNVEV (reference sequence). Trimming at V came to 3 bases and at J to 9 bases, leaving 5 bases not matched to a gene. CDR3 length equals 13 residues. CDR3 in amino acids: CASSFQGVWPQHF. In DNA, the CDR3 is TGTGCCAGCAGTTTTCAGGGGGTCTGGCCCCAGCATTTT.

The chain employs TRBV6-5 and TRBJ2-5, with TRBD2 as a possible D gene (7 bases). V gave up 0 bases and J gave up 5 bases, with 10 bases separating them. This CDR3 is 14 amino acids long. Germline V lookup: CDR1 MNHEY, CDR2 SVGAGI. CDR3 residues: CASSYSGRGETQYF. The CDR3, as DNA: TGTGCCAGCAGTTACTCGGGGAGGGGGGAGACCCAGTACTTC.

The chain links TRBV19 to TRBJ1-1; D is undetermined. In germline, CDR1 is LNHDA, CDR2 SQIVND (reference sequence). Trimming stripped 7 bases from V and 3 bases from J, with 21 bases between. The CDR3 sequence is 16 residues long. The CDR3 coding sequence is TGTGCCAGTACCCCACGAAGCGGACCTTCCCACACTGAAGCTTTCTTT. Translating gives CASTPRSGPSHTEAFF. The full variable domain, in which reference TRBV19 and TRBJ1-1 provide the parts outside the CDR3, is DGGITQSPKYLFRKEGQNVTLSCEQNLNHDAMYWYRQDPGQGLRLIYYSQIVNDFQKGDIAEGYSVSREKKESFPLTVTSAQKNPTAFYLCASTPRSGPSHTEAFFGQGTRLTVV.

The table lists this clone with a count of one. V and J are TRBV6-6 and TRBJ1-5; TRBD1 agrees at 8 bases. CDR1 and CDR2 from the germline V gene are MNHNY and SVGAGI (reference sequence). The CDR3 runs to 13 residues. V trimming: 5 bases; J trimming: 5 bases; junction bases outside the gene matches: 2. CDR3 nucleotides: TGTGCCAGCAGTAAACAGGGGGATCAGCCCCAGCATTTT. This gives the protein CASSKQGDQPQHF.

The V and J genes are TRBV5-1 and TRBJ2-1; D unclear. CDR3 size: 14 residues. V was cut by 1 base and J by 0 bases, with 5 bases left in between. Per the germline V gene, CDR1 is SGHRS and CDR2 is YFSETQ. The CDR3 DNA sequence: TGCGCCAGCAGCTTGCTCTCCTCCTACAATGAGCAGTTCTTC. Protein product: CASSLLSSYNEQFF.

This CDR3 is CASSGAPGQGAYEQYF. DNA of the CDR3: TGTGCCAGCAGTGGGGCACCGGGACAGGGGGCTTACGAGCAGTACTTC. The chain has TRBV2 and TRBJ2-7, with 12 bases lining up with TRBD1. Germline V gene data show CDR1 as SNHLY and CDR2 as FYNNEI. The junction had 8 bases not matched to a gene; V was cut back by 4 bases and J by 4 bases. The CDR3 runs to 16 residues.

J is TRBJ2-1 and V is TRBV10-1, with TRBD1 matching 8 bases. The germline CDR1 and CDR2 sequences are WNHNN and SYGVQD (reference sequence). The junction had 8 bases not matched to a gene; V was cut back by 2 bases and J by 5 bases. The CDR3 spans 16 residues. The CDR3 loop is CASSETPGTGDNEQFF. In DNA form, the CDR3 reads TGCGCCAGCAGTGAGACCCCCGGGACAGGTGACAATGAGCAGTTCTTC.

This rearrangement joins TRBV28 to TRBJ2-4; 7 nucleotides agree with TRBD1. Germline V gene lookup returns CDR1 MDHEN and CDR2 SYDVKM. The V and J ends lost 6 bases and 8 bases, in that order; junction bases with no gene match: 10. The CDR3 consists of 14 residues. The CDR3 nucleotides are TGTGCCAGCAGCGAGGGACAGCTAAAGGACATTCAGTACTTC. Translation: CASSEGQLKDIQYF.

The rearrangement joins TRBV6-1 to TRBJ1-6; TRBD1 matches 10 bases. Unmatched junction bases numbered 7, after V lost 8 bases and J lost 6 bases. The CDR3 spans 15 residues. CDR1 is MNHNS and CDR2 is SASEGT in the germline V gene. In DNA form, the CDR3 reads TGTGCCAGCGTGACAGGGGGCAAAGGTAATTCACCCCTCCACTTT. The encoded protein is CASVTGGKGNSPLHF.

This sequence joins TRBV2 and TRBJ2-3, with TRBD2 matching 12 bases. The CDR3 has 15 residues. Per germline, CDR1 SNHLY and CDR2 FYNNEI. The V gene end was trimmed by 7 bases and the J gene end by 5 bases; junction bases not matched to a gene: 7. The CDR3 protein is CASMRLAGGGDTQYF. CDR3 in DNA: TGTGCCAGCATGCGTCTAGCGGGGGGGGGAGATACGCAGTATTTT. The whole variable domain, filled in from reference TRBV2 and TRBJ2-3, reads EPEVTQTPSHQVTQMGQEVILRCVPISNHLYFYWYRQILGQKVEFLVSFYNNEISEKSEIFDDQFSVERPDGSNFTLKIRSTKLEDSAMYFCASMRLAGGGDTQYFGPGTRLTVL.

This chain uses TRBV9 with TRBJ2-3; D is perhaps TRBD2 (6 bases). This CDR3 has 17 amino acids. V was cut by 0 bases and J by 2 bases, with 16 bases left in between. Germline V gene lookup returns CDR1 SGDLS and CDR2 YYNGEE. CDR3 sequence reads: CASSVAPGLRITDTQYF. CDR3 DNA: TGTGCCAGCAGCGTAGCCCCCGGACTACGGATCACAGATACGCAGTATTTT.

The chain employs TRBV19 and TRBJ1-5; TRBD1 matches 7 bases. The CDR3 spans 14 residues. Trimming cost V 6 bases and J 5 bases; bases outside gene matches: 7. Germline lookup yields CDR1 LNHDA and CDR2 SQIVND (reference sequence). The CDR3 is CASSPGQDDQPQHF. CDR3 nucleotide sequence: TGTGCCAGTAGCCCCGGACAGGACGATCAGCCCCAGCATTTT.

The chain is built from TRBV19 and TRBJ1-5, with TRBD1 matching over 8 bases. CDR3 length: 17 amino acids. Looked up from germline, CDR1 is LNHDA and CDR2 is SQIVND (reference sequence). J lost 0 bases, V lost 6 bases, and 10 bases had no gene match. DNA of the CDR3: TGTGCCAGTAGGGACAGGGAATACGGGTATAGCAATCAGCCCCAGCATTTT. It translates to CASRDREYGYSNQPQHF. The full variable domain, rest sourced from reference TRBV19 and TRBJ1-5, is DGGITQSPKYLFRKEGQNVTLSCEQNLNHDAMYWYRQDPGQGLRLIYYSQIVNDFQKGDIAEGYSVSREKKESFPLTVTSAQKNPTAFYLCASRDREYGYSNQPQHFGDGTRLSIL.

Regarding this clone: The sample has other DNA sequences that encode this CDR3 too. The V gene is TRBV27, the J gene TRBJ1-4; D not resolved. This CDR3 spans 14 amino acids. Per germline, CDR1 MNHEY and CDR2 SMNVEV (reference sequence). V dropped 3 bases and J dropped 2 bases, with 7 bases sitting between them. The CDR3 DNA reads TGTGCCAGCAGTTTTACCGGGACTAATGAAAAACTGTTTTTT. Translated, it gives CASSFTGTNEKLFF.

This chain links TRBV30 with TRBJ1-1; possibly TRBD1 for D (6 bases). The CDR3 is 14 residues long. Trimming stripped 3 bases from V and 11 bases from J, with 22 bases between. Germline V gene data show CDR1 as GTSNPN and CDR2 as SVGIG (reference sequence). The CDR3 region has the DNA TGTGCCTGGAGCGCTGGATCAGGGGAGCAGGAGGCTTTCTTT. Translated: CAWSAGSGEQEAFF.

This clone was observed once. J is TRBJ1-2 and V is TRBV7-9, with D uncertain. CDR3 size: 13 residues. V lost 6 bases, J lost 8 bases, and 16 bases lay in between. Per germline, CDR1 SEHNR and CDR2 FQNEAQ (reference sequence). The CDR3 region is CASSPLALGGYTF. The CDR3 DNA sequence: TGTGCCAGCAGTCCCCTAGCCTTAGGCGGCTACACCTTC.

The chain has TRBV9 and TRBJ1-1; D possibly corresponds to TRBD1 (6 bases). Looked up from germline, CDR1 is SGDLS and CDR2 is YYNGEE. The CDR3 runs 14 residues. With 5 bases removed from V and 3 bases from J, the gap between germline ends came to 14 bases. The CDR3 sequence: CASSPGGRDTEAFF. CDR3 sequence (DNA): TGTGCCAGCAGTCCCGGGGGGCGGGACACTGAAGCTTTCTTT.

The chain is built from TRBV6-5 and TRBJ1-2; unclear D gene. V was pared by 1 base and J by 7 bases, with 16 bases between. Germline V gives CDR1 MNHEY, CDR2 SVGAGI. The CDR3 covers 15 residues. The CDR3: CASSYYIGAAGGYTF. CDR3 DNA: TGTGCCAGCAGTTACTATATTGGAGCGGCGGGTGGCTACACCTTC.

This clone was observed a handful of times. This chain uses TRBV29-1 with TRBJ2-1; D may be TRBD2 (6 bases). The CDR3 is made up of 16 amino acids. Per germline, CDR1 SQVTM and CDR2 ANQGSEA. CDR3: CSYGGDTAAPYNEQFF. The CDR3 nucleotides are TGCAGTTACGGCGGGGATACCGCGGCCCCCTACAATGAGCAGTTCTTC.

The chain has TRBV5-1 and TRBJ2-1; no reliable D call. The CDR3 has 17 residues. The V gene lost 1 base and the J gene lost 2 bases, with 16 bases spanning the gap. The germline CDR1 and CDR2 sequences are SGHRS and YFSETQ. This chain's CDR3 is CASSLHSGSGTYNEQFF. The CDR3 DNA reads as TGCGCCAGCAGCTTGCATTCGGGTTCGGGTACCTACAATGAGCAGTTCTTC.

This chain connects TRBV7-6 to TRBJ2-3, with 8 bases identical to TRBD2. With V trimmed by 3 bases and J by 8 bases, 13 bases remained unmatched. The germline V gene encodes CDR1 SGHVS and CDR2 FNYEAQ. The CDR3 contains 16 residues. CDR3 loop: CASSFSSGGDGGTQYF. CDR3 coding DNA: TGTGCCAGCAGCTTTTCAAGCGGGGGCGACGGCGGTACGCAGTATTTT.